A single sample gave rise to the 5 T cell receptor beta chains below, sequenced in a study of CD8+CD57+ T cells in acquired aplastic anemia. Selection for sequencing was limited to patients who had shown CD8+CD57+ cell expansion by flow cytometry. TCR beta VDJ and CDR3 profiling used genomic DNA as template. TCRdb passed the reads through MiXCR, listing each CDR3 protein once. This table holds 150,000 to 200,000 distinct CDR3 sequences, around 47% found once. Source material: sorted CD4+, CD8+, or CD8+CD57+ T cells (not recorded which) from PBMCs. Source of these receptors: a human donor with aplastic anemia.

The chain couples TRBV24-1 to TRBJ1-2; D is unresolved. The V gene's germline CDR1 is KGHDR and CDR2 SFDVKD. The length of the CDR3 is 12 residues. The V end was cut by 4 bases, the J end by 7 bases, with 9 bases between. In DNA form, the CDR3 reads TGTGCCACCAGTGACCCGGGCCGTGGCTACACCTTC. Protein sequence: CATSDPGRGYTF.

J is TRBJ2-3 and V is TRBV6-1, with D perhaps TRBD1 or TRBD2 (5 bases each). Germline CDR1 MNHNS, CDR2 SASEGT. Trimming left V 2 bases short and J 4 bases short, with 19 bases between. The CDR3 is 17 amino acids. The CDR3 nucleotides read TGTGCCAGCAGTGAAAGGGGTCGGCAGGCGGGCGCAGATACGCAGTATTTT. This translates into CASSERGRQAGADTQYF.

Ten or more counts support this clonotype. The chain joins TRBV9 to TRBJ2-7; D perhaps matches TRBD2 (5 bases). Deletions cut 0 bases from V and 1 base from J, with 11 bases between. Looked up from germline, CDR1 is SGDLS and CDR2 is YYNGEE. The CDR3 has 15 amino acids. The CDR3 loop is CASSVDGVPSYEQYF. In DNA, the CDR3 is TGTGCCAGCAGCGTAGACGGGGTTCCTTCCTACGAGCAGTACTTC. Combining the CDR3 with reference TRBV9 and TRBJ2-7 gives the whole variable domain DSGVTQTPKHLITATGQRVTLRCSPRSGDLSVYWYQQSLDQGLQFLIQYYNGEERAKGNILERFSAQQFPDLHSELNLSSLELGDSALYFCASSVDGVPSYEQYFGPGTRLTVT.

This sequence joins TRBV19 and TRBJ2-6, with D unclear. Germline V CDR1 and CDR2: LNHDA, SQIVND (reference sequence). V shed 4 bases and J shed 9 bases, with 7 bases lying between them. The CDR3 extends over 12 amino acids. CDR3 protein: CASSRWDNVLTF. The CDR3 DNA follows: TGTGCCAGTAGTAGATGGGACAACGTCCTGACTTTC.

V gene TRBV10-3 combines with J gene TRBJ1-1; maybe TRBD1 (5 bases). Trimming took 3 bases from V and 1 from J, leaving 9 bases between them. Germline V lookup: CDR1 ENHRY, CDR2 SYGVKD. The CDR3 runs 14 residues. CDR3 coding DNA: TGTGCCATCAGTGAACCAGGGCAGAACACTGAAGCTTTCTTT. Its translation is CAISEPGQNTEAFF.